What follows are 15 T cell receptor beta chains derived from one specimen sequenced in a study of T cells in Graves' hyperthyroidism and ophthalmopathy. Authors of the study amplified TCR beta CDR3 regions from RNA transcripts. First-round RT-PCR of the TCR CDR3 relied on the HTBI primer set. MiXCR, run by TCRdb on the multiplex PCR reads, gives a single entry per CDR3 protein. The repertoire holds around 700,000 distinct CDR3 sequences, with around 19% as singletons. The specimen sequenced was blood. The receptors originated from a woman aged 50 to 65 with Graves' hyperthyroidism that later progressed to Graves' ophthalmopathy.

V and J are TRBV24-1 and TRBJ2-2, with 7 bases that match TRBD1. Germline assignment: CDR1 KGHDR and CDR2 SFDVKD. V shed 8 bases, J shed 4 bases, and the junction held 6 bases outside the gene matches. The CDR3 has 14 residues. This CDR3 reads CATTKTGFTGELFF. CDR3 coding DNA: TGTGCCACCACCAAGACAGGGTTCACCGGGGAGCTGTTTTTT.

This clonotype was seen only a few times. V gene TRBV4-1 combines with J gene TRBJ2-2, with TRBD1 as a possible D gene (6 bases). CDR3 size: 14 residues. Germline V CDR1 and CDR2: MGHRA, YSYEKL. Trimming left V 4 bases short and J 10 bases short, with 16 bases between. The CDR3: CASSRVQGPEELFF. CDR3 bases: TGCGCCAGCAGCCGAGTACAGGGTCCCGAGGAGCTGTTTTTT.

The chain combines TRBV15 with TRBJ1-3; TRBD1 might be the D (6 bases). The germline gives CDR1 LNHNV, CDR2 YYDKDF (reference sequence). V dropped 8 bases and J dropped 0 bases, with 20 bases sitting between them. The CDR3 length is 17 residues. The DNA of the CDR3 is TGTGCCACCTCGCCTCTAGGACAGTCGGCCTCTGGAAACACCATATATTTT. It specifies CATSPLGQSASGNTIYF.

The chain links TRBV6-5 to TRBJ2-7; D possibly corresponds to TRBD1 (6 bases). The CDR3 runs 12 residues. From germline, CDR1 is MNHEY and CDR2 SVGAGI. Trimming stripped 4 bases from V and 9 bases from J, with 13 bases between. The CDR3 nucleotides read TGTGCCAGCAGTTCCTCAGGGGTGGGGCAGTACTTC. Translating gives CASSSSGVGQYF.

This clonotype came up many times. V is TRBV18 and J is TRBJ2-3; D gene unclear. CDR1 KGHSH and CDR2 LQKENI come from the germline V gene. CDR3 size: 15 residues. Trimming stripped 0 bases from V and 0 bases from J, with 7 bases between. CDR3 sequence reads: CASSPPAESTDTQYF. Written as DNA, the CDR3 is TGTGCCAGCTCACCACCGGCGGAAAGCACAGATACGCAGTATTTT.

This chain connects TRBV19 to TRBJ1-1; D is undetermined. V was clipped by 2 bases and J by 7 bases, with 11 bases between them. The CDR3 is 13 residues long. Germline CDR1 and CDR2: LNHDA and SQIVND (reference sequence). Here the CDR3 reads CASSISKEGEAFF. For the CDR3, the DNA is TGTGCCAGTAGTATAAGTAAGGAAGGTGAAGCTTTCTTT.

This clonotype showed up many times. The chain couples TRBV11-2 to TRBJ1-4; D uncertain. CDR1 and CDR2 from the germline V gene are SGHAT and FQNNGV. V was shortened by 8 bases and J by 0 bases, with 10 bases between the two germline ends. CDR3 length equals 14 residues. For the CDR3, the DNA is TGTGCCAGCGGAATATCGGCAACTAATGAAAAACTGTTTTTT. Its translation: CASGISATNEKLFF.

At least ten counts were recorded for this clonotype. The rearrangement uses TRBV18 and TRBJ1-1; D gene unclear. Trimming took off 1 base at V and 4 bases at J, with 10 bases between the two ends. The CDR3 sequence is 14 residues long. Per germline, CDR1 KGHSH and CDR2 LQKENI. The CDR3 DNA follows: TGTGCCAGCTCACCACAGGGAGGCCCCACTGAAGCTTTCTTT. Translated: CASSPQGGPTEAFF.

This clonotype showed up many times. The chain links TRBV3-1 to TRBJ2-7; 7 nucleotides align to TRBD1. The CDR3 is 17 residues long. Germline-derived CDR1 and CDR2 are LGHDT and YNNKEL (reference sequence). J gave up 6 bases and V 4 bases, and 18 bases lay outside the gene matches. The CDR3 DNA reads TGTGCCAGCAGCCTAAGGGGGCGAGGGATCGTCATGGGCGAGCAGTACTTC. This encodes CASSLRGRGIVMGEQYF.

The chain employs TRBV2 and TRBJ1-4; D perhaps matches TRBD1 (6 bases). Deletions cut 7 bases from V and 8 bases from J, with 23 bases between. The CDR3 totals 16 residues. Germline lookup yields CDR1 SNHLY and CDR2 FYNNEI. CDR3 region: CASTPPGGAGFEKLFF. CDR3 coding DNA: TGTGCCAGCACCCCTCCGGGGGGCGCGGGTTTCGAAAAACTGTTTTTT.

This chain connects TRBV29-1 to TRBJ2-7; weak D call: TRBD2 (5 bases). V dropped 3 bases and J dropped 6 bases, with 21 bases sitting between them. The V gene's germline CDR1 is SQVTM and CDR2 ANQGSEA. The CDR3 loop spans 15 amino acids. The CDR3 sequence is CSVEGATGSFSEQYF. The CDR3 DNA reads TGCAGCGTTGAGGGTGCGACGGGAAGTTTCAGCGAGCAGTACTTC.

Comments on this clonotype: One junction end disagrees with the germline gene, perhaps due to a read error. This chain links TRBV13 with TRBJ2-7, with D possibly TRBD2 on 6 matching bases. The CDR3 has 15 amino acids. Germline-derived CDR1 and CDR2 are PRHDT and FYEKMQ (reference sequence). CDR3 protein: CASSLVEGTSYEQYF. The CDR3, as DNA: TGTGCCAGCAGTTTAGTGGAGGGGACCTCCTACGAGCAGTACTTC. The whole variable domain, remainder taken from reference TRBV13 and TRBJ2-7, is AAGVIQSPRHLIKEKRETATLKCYPIPRHDTVYWYQQGPGQDPQFLISFYEKMQSDKGSIPDRFSAQQFSDYHSELNMSSLELGDSALYFCASSLVEGTSYEQYFGPGTRLTVT.

In DNA form, the CDR3 reads TGCAGTGCGGCCGCCGGGGACAGGGGACTTGATTATAATTCACCCCTCCACTTT. Translating gives CSAAAGDRGLDYNSPLHF. The chain is built from TRBV20-1 and TRBJ1-6; the match to TRBD1 covers 10 bases. The CDR3 spans 18 residues. Looked up from germline, CDR1 is DFQATT and CDR2 is SNEGSKA (reference sequence). The V gene end was trimmed by 6 bases and the J gene end by 4 bases; junction bases not matched to a gene: 15.

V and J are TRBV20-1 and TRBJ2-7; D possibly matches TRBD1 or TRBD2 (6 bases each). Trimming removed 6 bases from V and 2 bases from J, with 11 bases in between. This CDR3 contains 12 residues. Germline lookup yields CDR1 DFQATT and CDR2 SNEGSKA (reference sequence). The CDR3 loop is CSAPGGAYEQYF. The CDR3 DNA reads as TGCAGTGCACCCGGGGGCGCCTACGAGCAGTACTTC.

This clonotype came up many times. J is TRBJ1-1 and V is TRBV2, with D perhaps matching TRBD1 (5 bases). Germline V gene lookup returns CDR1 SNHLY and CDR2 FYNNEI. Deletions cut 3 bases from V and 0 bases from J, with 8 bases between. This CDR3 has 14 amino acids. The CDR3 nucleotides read TGTGCCAGCAGTGACCCAGGGCTGAACACTGAAGCTTTCTTT. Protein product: CASSDPGLNTEAFF.